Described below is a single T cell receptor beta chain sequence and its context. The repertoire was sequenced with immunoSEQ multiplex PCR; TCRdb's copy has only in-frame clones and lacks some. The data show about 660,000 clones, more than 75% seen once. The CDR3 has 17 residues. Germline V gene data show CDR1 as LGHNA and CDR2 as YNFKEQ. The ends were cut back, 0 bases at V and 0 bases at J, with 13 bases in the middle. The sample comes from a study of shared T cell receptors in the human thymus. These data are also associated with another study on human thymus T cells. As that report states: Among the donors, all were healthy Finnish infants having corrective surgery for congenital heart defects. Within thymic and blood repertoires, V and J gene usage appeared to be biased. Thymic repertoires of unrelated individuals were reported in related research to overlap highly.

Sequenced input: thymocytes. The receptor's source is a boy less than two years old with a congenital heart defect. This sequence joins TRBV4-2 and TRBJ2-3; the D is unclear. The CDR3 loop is CASSQDWSDWSTDTQYF. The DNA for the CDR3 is TGTGCCAGCAGCCAAGACTGGTCCGACTGGAGCACAGATACGCAGTATTTT.